The rows below give T cell receptor beta chains drawn from one sample of a study of T cell responses to AZD1222 COVID-19 vaccine. TCRdb's table, derived via immunoSEQ multiplex PCR, lists solely in-frame clones and lacks some. The sample holds 50,000 to 70,000 clones; roughly nine tenths are singletons and the top ten take about 5.9%. The sequencing here drew on peripheral blood, taken 28 days after the second AZD1222 dose. Receptor source: an adult who received the AZD1222 COVID-19 vaccine. Each CDR3 is given with its conserved first and last residue. Fields, in order: J gene, CDR3 length, clone size, V gene, D gene, CDR3 protein, CDR3 DNA. A D gene is named only where the DNA matches it firmly. Not every row has a clone size; where given, it reads once, few, many or a size class.

TRBJ2-5 16 . TRBV5-5 . CASSLSPTGSQETQYF TGTGCCAGCAGCTTGTCCCCGACAGGCTCCCAAGAGACCCAGTACTTC
TRBJ2-7 14 . TRBV28 TRBD1 CASSSGTGAYEQYF TGTGCCAGCAGCTCCGGGACAGGGGCCTACGAGCAGTACTTC
TRBJ1-5 13 once TRBV6-5 . CASSPNTNQPQHF TGTGCCAGCAGCCCAAACACCAATCAGCCCCAGCATTTT
TRBJ1-1 15 . TRBV5-1 TRBD1 CASIPTGVGDTEAFF TGCGCCAGCATACCAACAGGGGTTGGGGACACTGAAGCTTTCTTT
TRBJ1-1 16 . TRBV7-9 . CASSGPPPGQNTEAFF TGTGCCAGCAGCGGACCCCCTCCGGGACAGAACACTGAAGCTTTCTTT
TRBJ1-1 14 . TRBV10-3 . CAISSGQYDTEAFF TGTGCCATCAGCTCCGGACAGTACGACACTGAAGCTTTCTTT
TRBJ2-3 16 . TRBV6-2/TRBV6-3 . CASSYSPSAVLDTQYF TGTGCCAGCAGTTACTCGCCGTCGGCAGTGTTAGATACGCAGTATTTT
TRBJ1-1 13 once TRBV9 . CASSVALNTEAFF TGTGCCAGCAGCGTAGCCCTAAACACTGAAGCTTTCTTT
TRBJ2-3 15 . TRBV5-1 . CASSPLQDLPDTQYF TGCGCCAGCAGCCCACTCCAGGACTTGCCAGATACGCAGTATTTT
TRBJ2-2 16 . TRBV9 . CASLRGSDYQDGELFF TGTGCCAGCCTTCGGGGGTCGGACTACCAAGACGGGGAGCTGTTTTTT
TRBJ2-7 15 . TRBV30 . CAWSLGGGPPGEQYF TGTGCCTGGAGTCTGGGGGGCGGACCCCCGGGGGAGCAGTACTTC
TRBJ2-5 15 once TRBV19 . CASSIGWGVQETQYF TGTGCCAGTAGTATAGGATGGGGGGTCCAAGAGACCCAGTACTTC
TRBJ1-2 14 . TRBV23-1 . CASSLVRGWDGYTF TGCGCCAGCTCTCTGGTCAGGGGTTGGGATGGCTACACCTTC
TRBJ2-6 16 . TRBV19 . CASSIDGNSGANVLTF TGTGCCAGTAGTATTGACGGGAACTCTGGGGCCAACGTCCTGACTTTC
TRBJ2-1 15 . TRBV4-1 . CASSKGGTPFNEQFF TGCGCCAGCAGCAAAGGGGGGACGCCGTTCAATGAGCAGTTCTTC
TRBJ2-7 15 . TRBV5-1 TRBD1 CASSQPGQSLREQYF TGCGCCAGCAGCCAACCGGGACAGAGTCTTCGGGAGCAGTACTTC
TRBJ2-7 13 . TRBV7-2 . CASSLHPQYEQYF TGTGCCAGCAGCTTACATCCCCAATACGAGCAGTACTTC
TRBJ1-5 15 once TRBV27 . CASSLTGYRNQPQHF TGTGCCAGCAGTCTTACAGGGTACCGCAATCAGCCCCAGCATTTT
TRBJ1-1 15 . TRBV18 TRBD1 CASSPGQGWSTEAFF TGTGCCAGCTCACCTGGACAGGGGTGGAGCACTGAAGCTTTCTTT
TRBJ2-5 14 . TRBV11-2 TRBD1 CASRPQGQGATQYF TGTGCCAGCAGGCCACAGGGACAGGGGGCGACCCAGTACTTC
TRBJ2-7 16 . TRBV11-2 . CASSPHRAQGSYEQYF TGTGCCAGCAGCCCCCACAGGGCCCAGGGCTCCTACGAGCAGTACTTC
TRBJ2-6 14 . TRBV30 . CASLSSSGANVLTF TGTGCCAGTCTCAGTTCCTCTGGGGCCAACGTCCTGACTTTC
TRBJ2-2 13 . TRBV6-5 . CASSNEITGELFF TGTGCCAGCAGTAACGAGATCACCGGGGAGCTGTTTTTT
TRBJ2-7 14 . TRBV9 TRBD1 CASSGRGQGGEQYF TGTGCCAGCAGCGGCCGGGGACAGGGCGGCGAGCAGTACTTC
TRBJ1-5 15 . TRBV6-1 . CASREGGVSNQPQHF TGTGCCAGCAGAGAAGGAGGTGTTAGCAATCAGCCCCAGCATTTT
TRBJ2-5 12 . TRBV19 . CATQGSGETQYF TGTGCCACTCAGGGATCGGGAGAGACCCAGTACTTC
TRBJ2-7 15 . TRBV5-6 TRBD2 CASSPRGVPSYEQYF TGTGCCAGCAGCCCCCGGGGGGTCCCCTCGTACGAGCAGTACTTC
TRBJ2-3 15 . TRBV5-1 TRBD2 CASKTVAGATDTQYF TGCGCCAGCAAGACGGTAGCGGGAGCCACAGATACGCAGTATTTT
TRBJ1-5 15 few TRBV2 . CASSPRGLSNQPQHF TGTGCCAGCAGTCCGAGGGGCCTTAGCAATCAGCCCCAGCATTTT
TRBJ2-3 18 . TRBV2 TRBD2 CASSEALSSGRNTDTQYF TGTGCCAGCAGTGAAGCGCTTTCTAGCGGGAGGAACACAGATACGCAGTATTTT
TRBJ2-7 15 . TRBV6-5 TRBD2 CASRHARGDSYEQYF TGTGCCAGCAGACATGCCCGGGGGGATTCCTACGAGCAGTACTTC
TRBJ2-5 17 . TRBV9 TRBD2 CASSANQRDIWEETQYF TGTGCCAGCAGCGCCAACCAGCGGGATATTTGGGAAGAGACCCAGTACTTC
TRBJ2-7 15 . TRBV18 TRBD1 CASSRGTGVGVEQYF TGTGCCAGCTCACGAGGGACAGGGGTCGGGGTCGAGCAGTACTTC
TRBJ2-5 14 . TRBV7-2 . CASSLVAGEETQYF TGTGCCAGCAGCTTAGTGGCAGGGGAGGAGACCCAGTACTTC
TRBJ1-6 16 . TRBV27 . CASSLSPGAYNSPLHF TGTGCCAGCAGTTTATCACCAGGGGCCTATAATTCACCCCTCCACTTT
TRBJ2-3 14 . TRBV10-1 . CASSDPQTADTQYF TGCGCCAGCAGTGACCCCCAGACAGCAGATACGCAGTATTTT
TRBJ1-1 14 . TRBV30 TRBD1 CAWSQGQGWTEAFF TGTGCCTGGAGCCAGGGACAGGGATGGACTGAAGCTTTCTTT
TRBJ1-3 14 . TRBV5-4 TRBD1 CASSVQGARNTIYF TGTGCCAGCAGCGTACAGGGGGCAAGAAACACCATATATTTT
TRBJ2-7 14 . TRBV6-5 TRBD1 CASARQGPSYEQYF TGTGCCAGCGCCCGACAGGGGCCCTCCTACGAGCAGTACTTC
TRBJ2-7 15 . TRBV9 TRBD2 CASSVGTSGIYEQYF TGTGCCAGCAGCGTGGGGACTAGCGGCATCTACGAGCAGTACTTC
TRBJ2-1 12 . TRBV27 . CASRSGGGEQFF TGTGCCAGCAGATCCGGTGGGGGGGAGCAGTTCTTC
TRBJ1-5 14 . TRBV19 . CASRGLTWYQPQHF TGTGCCAGTCGGGGCCTAACATGGTATCAGCCCCAGCATTTT
TRBJ1-1 12 few TRBV5-1 . CASSLVGGEAFF TGCGCCAGCAGCTTGGTTGGGGGTGAAGCTTTCTTT
TRBJ2-3 14 . TRBV27 TRBD2 CASSLSTSGATQYF TGTGCCAGCAGTTTATCTACTAGCGGGGCCACGCAGTATTTT
TRBJ1-5 15 . TRBV19 . CASSFRPFGGQPQHF TGTGCCAGTAGTTTTCGTCCCTTTGGCGGTCAGCCCCAGCATTTT
TRBJ2-1 10 . TRBV6-5 . CASSYEEGIF TGTGCCAGCAGTTACGAGGAAGGGATCTTC
TRBJ1-1 14 once TRBV5-1 . CASSPRTGNTEAFF TGCGCCAGCAGCCCGCGGACGGGGAACACTGAAGCTTTCTTT
TRBJ2-5 16 once TRBV27 TRBD2 CASSFLRGGRGETQYF TGTGCCAGCAGTTTCCTCCGGGGGGGCCGAGGAGAGACCCAGTACTTC
TRBJ1-1 16 once TRBV11-2 TRBD1 CASSPQGGRGTREAFF TGTGCCAGCAGCCCTCAGGGGGGTCGCGGGACGAGAGAAGCTTTCTTT
TRBJ1-4 16 . TRBV11-2 . CASSSSAGTTNEKLFF TGTGCCAGCAGCTCCTCCGCCGGGACAACTAATGAAAAACTGTTTTTT
TRBJ2-3 14 . TRBV5-6 . CASSLWGGTDTQYF TGTGCCAGCAGCTTGTGGGGGGGCACAGATACGCAGTATTTT
TRBJ1-3 13 . TRBV24-1 TRBD1 CATTGGPGNTIYF TGTGCCACGACAGGGGGCCCTGGAAACACCATATATTTT